This TCR beta chain was observed in a study of control samples from healthy donors and cancer patients. Data came from immunoSEQ multiplex PCR; TCRdb stores just in-frame clones and leaves some out. The sample shows 95,000 to 150,000 clones, around 92% of them seen only once. Germline V gene lookup returns CDR1 SGHRS and CDR2 YFSETQ. The CDR3 totals 13 residues. With 5 bases removed from V and 0 bases from J, the gap between germline ends came to 8 bases. The receptor comes from a man aged 50 to 60 in good health. The source material was blood. V gene TRBV5-1 combines with J gene TRBJ1-2; a weak D match, TRBD1 (5 bases). The CDR3 protein is CASRGLPNYGYTF. For the CDR3, the DNA is TGCGCCAGCAGGGGACTTCCTAACTATGGCTACACCTTC.